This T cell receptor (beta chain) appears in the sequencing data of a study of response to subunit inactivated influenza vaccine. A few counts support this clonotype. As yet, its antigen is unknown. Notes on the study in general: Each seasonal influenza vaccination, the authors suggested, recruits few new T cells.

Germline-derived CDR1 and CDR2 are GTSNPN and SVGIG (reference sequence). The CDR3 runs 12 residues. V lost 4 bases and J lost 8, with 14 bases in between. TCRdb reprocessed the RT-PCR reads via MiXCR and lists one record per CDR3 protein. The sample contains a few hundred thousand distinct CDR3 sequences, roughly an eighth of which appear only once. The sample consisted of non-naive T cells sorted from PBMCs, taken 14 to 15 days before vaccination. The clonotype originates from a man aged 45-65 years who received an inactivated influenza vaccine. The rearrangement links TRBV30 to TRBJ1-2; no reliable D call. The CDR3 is CAWNRLDEGYTF. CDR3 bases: TGTGCCTGGAATAGGTTAGATGAAGGCTACACCTTC.